This TCR beta chain was sequenced for a study of PD-1 blockade in classical Hodgkin lymphoma (dated by TCRdb to 2020 to 2021). Notes on the research overall: Nivolumab dosing was 3 mg/kg intravenously every 2 weeks, continuing until either disease progression or unacceptable toxicity. A peripheral blood immune signature of response to PD-1 blockade in classical Hodgkin lymphoma was defined using TCR beta sequencing and CyTOF.

Spanning cysteine to phenylalanine, the CDR3 consists of 17 amino acids. The sequence is cut down to CDR3 DNA, 51 bases in frame from base 1. Reading the label with the study, this specimen's time point is: cycle 2 day 1 (C2D1) of nivolumab. Relapse after autologous stem cell transplantation had occurred in all trial patients, and cohorts A, B and C were distinguished by prior brentuximab vedotin exposure. The trial cohort comprised some 60 patients with relapsed/refractory classical Hodgkin lymphoma whose best overall responses were complete response, partial response or progressive disease. Single-agent nivolumab was administered to trial patients in the multi-cohort phase II CheckMate 205 trial. Best overall response was determined by an independent review committee according to the 2007 International Working Group response criteria. Trial PBMCs were collected just before the start of nivolumab (C1D1) and during therapy at cycle 2 day 1 and cycle 4 day 1. Peripheral blood was collected in 8 mL Vacutainer Cell Preparation Tubes, from which PBMCs were isolated by centrifugation and then cryopreserved.

Points the paper makes about the study in general: Among trial patients, those achieving complete response had baseline diversity similar to that of newly diagnosed patients, while diversity was significantly lower in partial responders and progressors. Newly diagnosed patients were reported to have lower baseline TCR diversity than healthy donors, and relapsed/refractory patients were reported to have lower baseline TCR diversity still. CD4+ but not CD8+ TCR diversity rose significantly by C4D1 (p=0.0027 vs p=0.16), most apparent in complete responders (p=0.02). Only a single clinical trial cohort was studied, and what caused the repertoire differences, possibly disease activity or prior therapy, remained undefined. Patients starting nivolumab less than 1 year after ASCT had lower diversity and were excluded from later analyses to avoid confounding by immune reconstitution.

With regard to this clone: The specificity of this receptor is unknown. Base qualities were left out, and no much larger clone turns up one base away.

Genomic DNA was extracted with the Qiagen DNeasy kit from unsorted PBMCs and from negatively selected CD4+ and CD8+ fractions. Amplification of TCR beta CDR3 regions was done by immunoSEQ multiplex PCR with primers that anneal to V and J segments. A synthetic immune receptor repertoire was used to minimize amplification bias, and any residual bias was removed computationally once sequencing was done. As for how the authors treated the data: Repertoire diversity was quantified as the Shannon entropy index using custom Python scripts. Unsorted, CD4+ and CD8+ repertoires were examined separately, except in combined analyses, for which CD4+ and CD8+ sequences were merged in silico. Clonal expansion was defined as a frequency increase of at least 2-fold after treatment compared with C1D1, and clones undetected at baseline were assigned a pseudocount of 0.5. Singleton clones were defined as clones with 0 or 1 copy at C1D1, and non-singleton clones were defined as clones with 2 or more copies. Clones expanded in unsorted samples were assigned a CD4+, CD8+ or unknown annotation through matching of protein sequences in sorted samples from the same patient. Wilcoxon tests on paired samples were used to test changes in diversity from C1D1 to C4D1. As stored in TCRdb, this immuneACCESS dataset retains in-frame rearrangements with V and J assigned. A fraction of the clones does not appear; measured against another copy, unresolved V genes explain less than half of the discrepancy, and the remainder lacks a known reason. That table furnishes V, J and clone size, whereas the DNA furnished D and trimming. Here the sample has over 45,000 clones; around 75% occur a single time. The ten biggest clones cover roughly 16% of the sample.

The receptor was derived from a human donor with classical Hodgkin lymphoma. This specimen was peripheral blood mononuclear cells (PBMCs), taken before the second cycle of nivolumab. The chain employs TRBV12-2 and TRBJ2-7; the table's D call TRBD2 went unverified against the DNA. TRBV12-2 is a known pseudogene. The nucleotides are TGTGCAAGTCGCTCCCATCGGCGGAGGGGCGGGTTATACGAGCAGTACTTC. Translated, it gives CASRSHRRRGGLYEQYF.